A selection of T cell receptor beta chains follows, all from one sample in a study of T-cell reconstitution after alpha-beta-depleted transplantation in children. TCRdb independently ran MiXCR on the PCR reads; one entry per CDR3 protein. The sample consists of 350,000 to 500,000 distinct CDR3 sequences, approximately 41% of them appearing once. The sample consisted of PBMCs, taken before TCRalphabeta/CD19-depleted stem cell transplant. Every receptor here comes from a girl aged 2 to 10 with aplastic anemia, due to receive a stem cell transplant. Both conserved end residues are part of each CDR3. Each record gives: clone size, V gene, J gene, D gene, CDR3 DNA, CDR3 protein. A D gene is named only where the DNA matches it firmly. Only part of the rows carry a size: once, few, many, or a class if the clone is expanded.

>-|TRBV12-3/TRBV12-4|TRBJ2-7|-
TGTGCCAGCAGTTTCTCTGCCCCTGAGCAGTACTTC
CASSFSAPEQYF
>-|TRBV6-2/TRBV6-3|TRBJ2-4|-
TGTGCCAGCCGTACTACCGGGACGAGAAACATTCAGTACTTC
CASRTTGTRNIQYF
>-|TRBV10-3|TRBJ2-1|TRBD2
TGTGCCATCAGTGAGGTCAAACTAGCGGGGAGCTACAATGAGCAGTTCTTC
CAISEVKLAGSYNEQFF
>-|TRBV9|TRBJ2-7|TRBD2
TGTGCCAGCAGCCCCTATAGCGGGCCTAACTCCTACGAGCAGTACTTC
CASSPYSGPNSYEQYF
>many|TRBV27|TRBJ2-7|TRBD2
TGTGCCAGCAGCCCACGGGATCTTAGCGGGGACGAGCAGTACTTC
CASSPRDLSGDEQYF
>-|TRBV25-1|TRBJ2-5|-
TGTGCCAGCAGTGAATACTATAAGACTTTCCAAGAGACCCAGTACTTC
CASSEYYKTFQETQYF
>-|TRBV20-1|TRBJ2-5|-
TGCAGTGCTAGCTACCTTGCACCCCAAGAGACCCAGTACTTC
CSASYLAPQETQYF
>-|TRBV20-1|TRBJ2-7|TRBD1
TGCAGTGCTCGTCCACCGGGACAGGGCTTCATTAGGGGCTCCTACGAGCAGTACTTC
CSARPPGQGFIRGSYEQYF
>medium-sized|TRBV5-1|TRBJ2-5|-
TGCGCCAGCAGCTTGTCCGCGCCAACCCAGGAGACCCAGTACTTC
CASSLSAPTQETQYF
>-|TRBV6-5|TRBJ2-3|-
TGTGCCAGCAGTTACAGTACGGCCCGCACAGATACGCAGTATTTT
CASSYSTARTDTQYF
>-|TRBV4-2|TRBJ2-3|-
TGTGCCAGCAGCCCGTTTAGCCACCGCACAGATACGCAGTATTTT
CASSPFSHRTDTQYF
>-|TRBV20-1|TRBJ1-1|-
TGCAGTGCTAGACGGCCCCATTATAACACTGAAGCTTTCTTT
CSARRPHYNTEAFF
>many|TRBV3-1|TRBJ2-7|-
TGTGCCAGCAGCTATAGAGGGGCTGGGGGGAGGCCTCCGATGTACGAGCAGTACTTC
CASSYRGAGGRPPMYEQYF
>few|TRBV12-3/TRBV12-4|TRBJ2-3|TRBD2
TGTGCCAGCAGTGCGCGGCGGGGGGACACAGATACGCAGTATTTT
CASSARRGDTDTQYF
>-|TRBV3-1|TRBJ2-3|TRBD2
TGTGCCAGCAGCCAAGCCCCCAGAGCGGGAGTTCGCACAGATACGCAGTATTTT
CASSQAPRAGVRTDTQYF
>-|TRBV14|TRBJ2-3|-
TGTGCCAGCAGCCAAGACGGGGGGCTCGGTACAGATACGCAGTATTTT
CASSQDGGLGTDTQYF
>once|TRBV5-6|TRBJ2-1|-
TGTGCCAGCAGCTCTCGAGGGCTGGCAGAGCAGTTCTTC
CASSSRGLAEQFF
>-|TRBV20-1|TRBJ2-1|-
TGCAGTTCAGGCATCGGCTCTCAGGCCAATGAGCAGTTCTTC
CSSGIGSQANEQFF
>-|TRBV6-1|TRBJ1-1|TRBD1
TGTGCCAGCAGTAAAATCAAGACAGGGGGCAGTGAAGCTTTCTTT
CASSKIKTGGSEAFF
>-|TRBV12-3/TRBV12-4|TRBJ2-5|-
TGTGCCAGCAGTTTAGGGCGGTTCCAGGGAGAGACCCAGTACTTC
CASSLGRFQGETQYF
>-|TRBV20-1|TRBJ1-1|TRBD1
TGCAGTGCTAGGGACAGGGAGGTGAACACTGAAGCTTTCTTT
CSARDREVNTEAFF
>-|TRBV5-1|TRBJ2-1|-
TGCGCCAGCAGCTTGGAGCCCTTGGTCGATGAGCAGTTCTTC
CASSLEPLVDEQFF
>-|TRBV10-3|TRBJ1-3|TRBD1
TGTGCCATCAGCCCCTCGGGAGGTGGGACAGCTGGAAACACCATATATTTT
CAISPSGGGTAGNTIYF
>-|TRBV10-3|TRBJ2-3|TRBD2
TGTGCCATCACCCCGGGACTAGCGGGAGGTGGAGATACGCAGTATTTT
CAITPGLAGGGDTQYF
>-|TRBV6-1|TRBJ2-7|TRBD1
TGTGCCAGCAGTCTCGGAGACAGGGGCCCCTACGAGCAGTACTTC
CASSLGDRGPYEQYF
>few|TRBV28|TRBJ2-3|-
TGTGCCAGCAGTATCACAGGGTTTACGCAGTATTTT
CASSITGFTQYF
>-|TRBV9|TRBJ2-3|-
TGTGCCAGCAGCGTAGCGATAAGCACAGATACGCAGTATTTT
CASSVAISTDTQYF
>-|TRBV12-3/TRBV12-4|TRBJ1-5|-
TGTGCCAGCAGTTTTTCCGGAAGAGAGCCCCAGCATTTT
CASSFSGREPQHF
>-|TRBV6-5|TRBJ2-1|-
TGTGCCAGCAGTTACAATCCATTCGTTCCATTGGGGGGCCGGAATGAGCAGTTCTTC
CASSYNPFVPLGGRNEQFF
>-|TRBV5-1|TRBJ2-3|TRBD2
TGCGCCAGCAGCTTGCCGGGAGGGATAGATACGCAGTATTTT
CASSLPGGIDTQYF
>many|TRBV6-6|TRBJ1-2|TRBD1
TGTGCCAGCAGTTTCACATCGCCGCTCAGGGGGGGGGCCTATGGCTACACCTTC
CASSFTSPLRGGAYGYTF
>few|TRBV11-2|TRBJ2-2|-
TGTGCCAGCAGCTCATCAACAGTAACCGGGGAGCTGTTTTTT
CASSSSTVTGELFF
>-|TRBV28|TRBJ2-7|TRBD2
TGTGCCAGCAGTGGACTAGCGGCACACTACGAGCAGTACTTC
CASSGLAAHYEQYF